This T cell receptor (beta chain) was sequenced in a study of cytomegalovirus exposure and HLA in healthy donors. At the level of the study: In terms of ancestry, the Caucasian-associated cluster contained roughly four fifths of the roughly 360 genotyped donors. Study-wide results and caveats: Sequencing artifact likely explains a cluster of highly shared sequence variants.

After removal of 3 bases from V and 6 bases from J, the junction contained 5 bases not matched to a gene. Germline V lookup: CDR1 MRHNA, CDR2 SNTAGT. CDR3 size: 13 residues. The PCR contained 60 Vbeta and 13 Jbeta primers. Clones were read by immunoSEQ multiplex PCR, and TCRdb kept only the in-frame ones, dropping some. The sample lists 50,000 to 75,000 clones; 65% to 75% were seen once. On this clone: Its antigen is still unknown.

Sample: PBMCs. The receptor was isolated from a man aged 25 to 45 in good health and CMV-seropositive. The chain joins TRBV6-4 to TRBJ2-7; 7 bases map to TRBD1. The CDR3 bases are TGTGCCAGCAGTGATCACACAGGGGCCGAGCAGTACTTC. Its protein is CASSDHTGAEQYF.